This entry concerns a single T cell receptor (beta chain). This clonotype was found many times. Its antigen specificity is not known. No base quality information exists; no much larger clone differs at one position. Receptor amplification or capture employed PCR. Sequencing instrument: Illumina HiSeq 2500. TCR library preparation used molecular barcoding, with unique molecular identifiers applied to normalize quantification of the TCRbeta repertoire. The raw public data were reprocessed by TCRdb itself: fastp quality trimming at Q25, MiXCR clonotype calling, in-frame beta chains only. Rows are combined by CDR3 protein, so each entry shows the most common genes and DNA. Across this sample there are around 93,000 distinct CDR3 sequences, with roughly 8.8% seen only once. The top ten hold 6.9% of the sample. The sample comes from a study of T-cell reconstitution after alpha-beta-depleted transplantation in children (dated by TCRdb to the mid-2010s). Study-wide context: Using TCR repertoire profiling, the study quantitatively followed how T-cell immune reconstitution unfolded in children after TCRalphabeta/CD19-depleted allogeneic hematopoietic cell transplantation.

V lost 1 base and J lost 0 bases; the stretch between them is 10 bases long. Reading the germline V gene gives CDR1 SQVTM and CDR2 ANQGSEA. The CDR3 holds 15 amino acids from the cysteine to the phenylalanine. The entry retains the CDR3 DNA only, 45 bases that are in frame from base 1. The specimen was PBMCs from the stem cell graft donor, collected from the stem cell graft. This sequence was found in a human donor who donated a stem cell graft to a child with congenital amegakaryocytic thrombocytopenia. The chain is encoded by TRBV29-1 joined to TRBJ2-1, with an unclear D gene assignment. The bases are TGCAGCGTTGAAGGGCAGGAGAGCTCCTACAATGAGCAGTTCTTC. This codes for CSVEGQESSYNEQFF.